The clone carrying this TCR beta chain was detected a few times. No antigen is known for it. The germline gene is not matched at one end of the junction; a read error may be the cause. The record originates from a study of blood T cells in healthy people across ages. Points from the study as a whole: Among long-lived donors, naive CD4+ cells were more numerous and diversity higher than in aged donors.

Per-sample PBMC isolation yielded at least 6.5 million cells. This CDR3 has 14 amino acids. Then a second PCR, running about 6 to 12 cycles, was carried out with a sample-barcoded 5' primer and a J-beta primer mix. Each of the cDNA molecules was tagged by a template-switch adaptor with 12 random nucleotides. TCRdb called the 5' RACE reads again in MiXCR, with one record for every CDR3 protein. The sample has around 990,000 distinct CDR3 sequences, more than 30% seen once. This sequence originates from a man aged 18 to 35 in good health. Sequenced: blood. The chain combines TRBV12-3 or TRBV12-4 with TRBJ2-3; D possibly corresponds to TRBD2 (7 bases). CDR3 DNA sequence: TGTGCCAGCAGTCTCTCCGCGGGGGCAGATGCGCAGTATTTT. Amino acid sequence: CASSLSAGADAQYF.